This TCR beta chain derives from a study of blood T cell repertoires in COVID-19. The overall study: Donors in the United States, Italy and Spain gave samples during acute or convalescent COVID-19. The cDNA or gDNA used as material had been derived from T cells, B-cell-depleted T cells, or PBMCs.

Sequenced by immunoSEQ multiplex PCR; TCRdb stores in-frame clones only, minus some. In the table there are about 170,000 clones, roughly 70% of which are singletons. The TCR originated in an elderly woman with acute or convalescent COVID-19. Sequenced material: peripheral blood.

The DNA for the CDR3 is TGTGCCAGCAGTGCCACTAGCGGGAGCATGACAGATACGCAGTATTTT. Protein sequence: CASSATSGSMTDTQYF. V and J are TRBV6-1 and TRBJ2-3, with TRBD2 identical over 11 bases. The CDR3 is 16 residues long. The V gene end was trimmed by 4 bases and the J gene end by 3 bases; junction bases not matched to a gene: 6. From germline, CDR1 is MNHNS and CDR2 SASEGT.